This TCR beta chain was captured by sequencing in a study of T cells in Graves' hyperthyroidism and ophthalmopathy. General study findings and limits: In blood, most of the thyroid clonotypes expanded above 0.001 were also present.

Graves' hyperthyroidism qualified as stable when ophthalmopathy did not progress within 18 months. Subjects aged 18 to 65 presented with newly diagnosed hyperthyroidism of less than 2 months' duration. Out of over 7.5 ml of fresh peripheral blood came the PBMCs. Researchers took RNA transcripts and amplified the TCR beta CDR3 regions from them. HTBI primers drove first-round RT-PCR of the TCR CDR3. From the multiplex PCR reads, TCRdb called clonotypes with MiXCR, one entry per CDR3 protein. Of a few hundred thousand distinct CDR3 sequences listed, about 15% were seen once; the top ten hold approximately 7%. For this clonotype: Its antigen is undetermined.

Sequenced material: blood. The sequence came from a woman under 40 with Graves' hyperthyroidism.

In DNA form, the CDR3 reads TGTGCCACCAGCCTGGACAGGGGGTGGACTGAAGCTTTCTTT. Protein: CATSLDRGWTEAFF. The J gene is TRBJ1-1, the V gene TRBV15, with 10 bases fitting TRBD1. J lost 5 bases, V lost 5 bases, and 5 bases had no gene match. The CDR3 is 14 amino acids. Germline CDR1 reads LNHNV; CDR2 reads YYDKDF (reference sequence).